This T cell receptor (beta chain) was recorded in a study of identical twins. This clonotype was counted between two and nine times. Its antigen is still unknown. Each CDR3 protein gets one entry after TCRdb re-called the 5' RACE reads with MiXCR. This repertoire shows 250,000 or so distinct CDR3 sequences, about 8.3% found once; its top ten account for around 3%. Study observations and caveats: Researchers reported excess low generation probability among twin-shared out-of-frame alpha sequences. Abundant beta clonotypes from cord blood bore fewer insertions; memory repertoires lacked this pattern. Invariant populations such as MAIT and iNKT cells could partly muddle zero-insertion analyses.

With no exceptions, donors were healthy Caucasians. The CDR3 spans 17 residues. V was cut by 0 bases and J by 3 bases, with 18 bases left in between. CDR1 is MGHRA, CDR2 YSYEKL, per germline. The sample also formed part of further work on yellow fever vaccine responses in identical twins.

This clonotype was sampled from a woman aged 18-29 years in good health. This chain connects TRBV4-1 to TRBJ2-7; no clear D gene. Sequencing was done on a sample of CD8+ T cells sorted from blood. The CDR3 coding sequence is TGCGCCAGCAGCCAAGAACCCCCGGGCCCTAACCTCTACGAGCAGTACTTC. This codes for CASSQEPPGPNLYEQYF.